This T cell receptor (beta chain) derives from a study of T-cell memory formation after mild COVID-19. About this clonotype: The target antigen is unknown.

The study, taken as a whole, reports: Among clones contracting day 15 to 85, CD4/CD8 was balanced, whereas later expanders leaned CD4+. The SARS-CoV-2 specificity of second-wave clones reaching peak at day 37 remained unverified.

Germline V gene sequence: CDR1 SQVTM, CDR2 ANQGSEA. V was pared by 5 bases and J by 8 bases, with 4 bases of the junction left unmatched. The CDR3 spans 12 residues. A 5'RACE reaction primed in the constant segment made cDNA libraries of TCR alpha and TCR beta, and these carried sample barcodes and UMIs. TCRdb reprocessed the 5' RACE reads via MiXCR and lists one record per CDR3 protein. The sample lists around 320,000 distinct CDR3 sequences; around 27% were seen once. The sequencing input was PBMCs or a T cell subset sorted from them (not recorded which). The sequence came from an adult woman who had mild COVID-19 (a few samples of this study predate the infection). Cell type and time point are not known. The rearrangement links TRBV29-1 to TRBJ1-4; TRBD1 matches 8 bases. CDR3 sequence (DNA): TGCAGCGTTTCCCGGACAGGGGAAAAACTGTTTTTT. Translating gives CSVSRTGEKLFF.